The 8 T cell receptor beta chains below were found in one sample sequenced in a study of CD8 T cells in ankylosing spondylitis (dated by TCRdb to about 2017). Libraries were constructed by 5' RACE. Instrument on record: Illumina HiSeq 2500. In TCRdb, the public reads were trimmed at Q25 with fastp and aligned with MiXCR, with productive beta chains retained. Every CDR3 protein is listed once, alongside the most common genes and DNA of its rows. The table for this sample lists around 250,000 distinct CDR3 sequences; 15% to 20% of them were counted only once. The ten largest clonotypes hold around a third of the sample. The sequenced material came from blood, either unsorted or a sorted T cell fraction (not recorded which). Source of these receptors: a male donor with ankylosing spondylitis or in good health (not recorded which).

Many counts were recorded for this clonotype. V and J are TRBV7-9 and TRBJ2-2, with D maybe TRBD1 (6 bases). Between the trimmed V and J ends, which lost 6 bases and 4 bases, there was a span of 18 bases. In germline, CDR1 is SEHNR, CDR2 FQNEAQ (reference sequence). This CDR3 is built from 16 residues. DNA of the CDR3: TGTGCCAGCAGGGGGACACATTCTTCAATCACCGGGGAGCTGTTTTTT. Residues: CASRGTHSSITGELFF.

This chain uses TRBV12-3 or TRBV12-4 with TRBJ2-5, with D perhaps matching TRBD1 (6 bases). V was cut by 6 bases and J by 1 base, with 18 bases left in between. This CDR3 has 16 amino acids. The CDR3 DNA sequence: TGTGCCAGCAGCCCCATCTCGGCCAGGGGCCAAGAGACCCAGTACTTC. Residues: CASSPISARGQETQYF.

This clonotype was seen only a few times. The chain couples TRBV12-3 or TRBV12-4 to TRBJ2-7; D is perhaps TRBD2 (6 bases). Trimming stripped 2 bases from V and 5 bases from J, with 16 bases between. The CDR3 contains 15 residues. CDR3 loop: CASSLSPGWGDEQYF. CDR3 nucleotide sequence: TGTGCCAGCAGTTTAAGTCCTGGGTGGGGGGACGAGCAGTACTTC.

V usage is TRBV6-2 or TRBV6-3 and J usage is TRBJ2-7, with D uncertain. The V end was cut by 5 bases, the J end by 2 bases, with 13 bases between. In germline, CDR1 is MNHEY, CDR2 SVGEGT. This CDR3 is built from 14 residues. This CDR3 is CASSHKGSTYEQYF. CDR3 coding DNA: TGTGCCAGCAGTCATAAGGGCAGTACCTACGAGCAGTACTTC.

This clonotype appeared a few times. V usage is TRBV20-1 and J usage is TRBJ2-1; possible D gene TRBD1, 5 bases. CDR1 and CDR2 (germline): DFQATT, SNEGSKA (reference sequence). This CDR3 comprises 17 residues. V was trimmed by 0 bases and J by 9 bases, leaving 24 bases between them. Here the CDR3 DNA reads TGCAGTGCTAGAGATCCCCTCCCCCAGGGCTGGCTCACTGAGCAGTTCTTC. Translated: CSARDPLPQGWLTEQFF.

The chain couples TRBV4-3 to TRBJ2-7, with 7 bases lining up with TRBD1. Germline V lookup: CDR1 LGHNA, CDR2 YSLEER. This CDR3 has 15 amino acids. J gave up 4 bases and V 1 base, and 7 bases lay outside the gene matches. CDR3 sequence: CASSQVLGQAYEQYF. For the CDR3, the DNA is TGCGCCAGCAGCCAAGTCCTCGGACAGGCGTACGAGCAGTACTTC.

This clonotype was seen a handful of times. The rearrangement links TRBV20-1 to TRBJ2-7; TRBD2 is a possible D gene (5 bases). Germline V lookup: CDR1 DFQATT, CDR2 SNEGSKA (reference sequence). This CDR3 is 16 amino acids long. V lost 0 bases to trimming and J lost 2 bases, with 17 bases between them. The CDR3 protein is CSARDTEAGETYEQYF. The CDR3, as DNA: TGCAGTGCTAGAGATACGGAGGCCGGTGAAACCTACGAGCAGTACTTC.

This clonotype was found a few times. This chain uses TRBV6-2 or TRBV6-3 with TRBJ2-2; D remains ambiguous. The germline V and J ends were trimmed by 4 bases and 5 bases, with 8 bases remaining between them. Germline V gives CDR1 MNHEY, CDR2 SVGEGT. The CDR3 has 13 residues. CDR3 sequence (DNA): TGTGCCAGCAGTTCAACAGCGACCGGGGAGCTGTTTTTT. Translation: CASSSTATGELFF.